This TCR beta chain was obtained from a study of cytomegalovirus exposure and HLA in healthy donors (dated by TCRdb to 2015 to 2018). As for the study more broadly: An earlier analysis of approximately 590 of the donors reported more than 250 Gb of sequence data and roughly 110 million unique TCR beta sequences from approximately 180 million T cells. An earlier analysis of fewer than 750 of the donors used high-throughput TCR beta sequencing to judge whether each TCR beta V gene segment behaved as functional or pseudogenic. Among the roughly 400 genotyped donors, approximately 76% belonged to the genetic ancestry cluster associated with self-reported Caucasian donors. Donor age, sex, ethnicity and CMV serostatus were compiled together with the repertoire data. To predict cytomegalovirus infection status, the study brought together high-throughput TCR immunosequencing, statistical association of individual TCRs with disease status, and machine learning. Every repertoire in the discovery cohort had been generated on one and the same sequencing platform. To study patterns of TCR occurrence, a later analysis re-analyzed previously published TCR beta repertoires from just over 650 donors and added high-resolution HLA genotyping. The study aimed to test whether signatures of past pathogen exposure could be identified by cataloging public T cell receptors. Roughly five DR-DQ haplotypes were treated as single units for association and clustering because of strong linkage in the cohort. An early release covering some 640 HLA-typed donors comprised approximately 300 gigabases of sequencing data and about 90 million unique TCR sequences. In a later genetic analysis, genome-wide SNP genotypes for 398 of the 666 donors were used, and that subset was treated as a discovery cohort. The later analysis used no new phenotypic data to find candidate immune exposures, relying instead on TCR beta sequences and their occurrence across donors. Along with the roughly 670-subject first cohort, a separate validation cohort of roughly 110 different subjects was used. HLA typing covered class I and class II loci at four-digit resolution. The study profiled the T cell repertoires of 666 subjects by immunosequencing and related them to cytomegalovirus serostatus. Typing coverage differed by locus: A, B, C, DRB1 and DQB1 were typed in about 629-640 donors, DQA1 in 500 to 550, DPA1 in 600 to 610, and DPB1 in approximately 450. Among some 400 genotyped donors of the cohort, an average of 235,054 unique TCR beta nucleotide sequences were sequenced per donor, about a sixth of them non-productive.

CDR1 and CDR2, per the germline V gene, are SQVTM and ANQGSEA. There are 14 amino acids in the CDR3, from cysteine to phenylalanine inclusive. The DNA shown is the 42-base CDR3, in frame from base 1. Trimming removed 4 bases from V and 10 bases from J; the gene matches leave 10 bases unexplained. Library construction relied on the immunoSEQ multiplex PCR assay. The multiplex PCR relied on a mix of 60 forward primers for TCR Vbeta segments and 13 reverse primers for TCR Jbeta segments. The CDR3 region of rearranged TCR beta genes was amplified from genomic DNA with a multiplex PCR assay. Amplified TCR beta libraries were sequenced as 87-base-pair reads on the Illumina HiSeq System. As for the original processing: A later analysis tallied 70 million to 100 million unique TCR beta chains across the 666 repertoires, and approximately 12 million of those chains were shared by two or more donors. To remove PCR and sequencing errors, raw reads were error-corrected and collapsed into unique sequences using a nearest-neighbor algorithm that merged closely related sequences. CDR3 sequences were aligned to IMGT reference sequences to assign V, D and J gene segments. Each retained sequence needed at least a six-nucleotide match to both a V gene segment and a J gene segment. Rearrangements were classified as productive when the CDR3 lacked stop codons and remained in frame with V and J, and all other rearrangements were classified as non-productive. Following IMGT convention, CDR3 was defined as the stretch from the second conserved V-encoded cysteine up to the conserved J-encoded phenylalanine. In an earlier analysis of around 600 of the donors, sequences lacking an unambiguous match to a single V gene segment were excluded. In an earlier analysis of 587 of the donors, a V segment was called functional when productive rearrangements were above 56.7%, and segregating when the standard deviation between donors exceeded 5%. A statistical classification framework was developed to diagnose cytomegalovirus status using the catalog of TCR beta chain sequences. In a later analysis, TCR nucleotide sequences were compared against IMGT/GENE-DB human TR gene sequences so that V and J genes could be assigned. A later analysis assigned CDR3 sequences and most-parsimonious VDJ recombination scenarios with the TCRdist pipeline. In a later analysis, each TCR beta chain was defined by its CDR3 amino acid sequence together with its V-gene family, and reads lacking a unique V-gene family were excluded. In a later analysis, 500 to 700 highly shared, low-generation-probability nucleotide sequences were removed to address suspected cross-contamination and a sequencing artifact. For each public chain, a later analysis derived a clonal expansion index from normalized ranks of inferred template counts within each repertoire. A later analysis computed generation probabilities with a VDJ recombination model fitted to out-of-frame rearrangements, and checked the results against IGoR. A later analysis scored TCR-TCR, TCR-HLA and TCR-CMV co-occurrence with hypergeometric tests, applying a repertoire-size bias correction to TCR pairs. To estimate false discovery rates, a later analysis permuted the HLA or CMV assignments 20 times. In a later analysis, co-occurring TCRs were grouped using DBSCAN, with TCRdist sequence similarity added in when clustering inside HLA-allele-positive subsets. Repertoires with fewer than 30,000 or more than 120,000 public chains were left out of co-occurrence clustering, as were a few repertoires with anomalous nucleotide sharing. TCRdb took this table from immuneACCESS and kept in-frame rearrangements with V and J called. Such tables lack part of the clones; where checked against another copy, unresolved V genes explain under half of the gap, and the rest is unexplained. The V and J calls and clone size were taken over from that table, and D and trimming were inferred from the DNA. In this sample the table shows some 44,000 clones, 50% to 55% of which occur a single time. The top ten clones comprise roughly an eighth of the sample.

Comment on this clone: What this receptor recognizes is not known. Qualities for individual bases were not recorded, and no much larger clone is one base off.

Study-level results and caveats: When HLA alleles, especially DR and DQ, strongly co-occurred, TCR associations were difficult to assign to individual alleles. V-gene and J-gene trimming of TCR beta chains was associated with a missense DCLRE1C variant in a later genetic analysis, and the association was replicated in an independent cohort. Specific HLA alleles were associated with around 18,000 TCR beta sequences at a false discovery rate of 0.05 in a later analysis. A group of highly shared sequence variants was considered likely to be a technical artifact of the sequencing pipeline. Some IMGT-functional V segments, including TRBV6-2 and TRBV6-3, could not be distinguished by the 87-base-pair reads and were therefore excluded. Presence/absence analyses assumed roughly uniform sequencing depth across donors, an assumption that may not hold. Most TCR sequences were seen in very few donors, while some public TCRs were found in many individuals. In an earlier analysis of more than 450 of the donors, most TCR beta V segments were observed in productive rearrangements about 87% or about 30% of the time, broadly matching IMGT annotations. Because HLA typing was missing for some donors at each locus, association tests included only the typed subset. The study gave a list of some 150 TCR beta chains associated with cytomegalovirus. In a later analysis, most CMV-associated TCR beta chains were found to appear HLA-restricted, with HLA associations seemingly driven largely by CMV exposure. A few of the identified cytomegalovirus-associated TCR beta chains were confirmed in vitro to be specific for cytomegalovirus antigens. In a later analysis, several top co-occurrence clusters were reported to appear linked to parvovirus B19, influenza, CMV and Epstein-Barr virus. The cohort was sequenced for TCR beta chains only, and without alpha or paired-chain data the features that could be detected were limited. For the cohort, immune exposure information was limited to CMV serostatus. It was suggested by the authors that the approach could potentially be generalized to other disease states and immunological phenotypes. In a later analysis, HLA-associated TCR beta chains showed more clonal expansion and lower generation probabilities than non-associated chains that were equally common. In a later genetic analysis, fewer N-insertions in productive TCRs were reported among donors in an Asian-associated ancestry cluster than the approximately 670-donor mean. A further reported finding was that TCR beta sequences accurately predicted the HLA-A and HLA-B alleles for most subjects in the first cohort. In a later analysis, TCR association rates were found to vary across HLA loci, with the most associated TCRs seen for DRB1 alleles and the fewest for HLA-C alleles. Because counts were too low, 15 to 20 rarely observed V segments, including chromosome 9 orphons, were excluded from the earlier analysis of 500 to 700 of the donors. The classifier was reported to diagnose cytomegalovirus status with high specificity and sensitivity in both the original cohort and the validation cohort. Linkage disequilibrium might explain the correlated functional status among segregating V segments, but an unknown experimental factor could not be excluded.

In total, over 600 healthy bone marrow donors made up the cohort. All cohort members were sampled while nominally healthy, although unrecorded immune exposures were likely present. Of the approximately 700 cohort members, some 270 had positive CMV serostatus and roughly 330 had negative CMV serostatus, and CMV serostatus was not recorded for the donor. Every donor gave a peripheral blood sample, and the peripheral blood mononuclear cells from that sample were used for TCR beta sequencing. The Qiagen DNeasy Blood Extraction Kit was used to extract genomic DNA from the blood cell samples. In this chain, TRBV29-1 is recombined with TRBJ1-6; TRBD1 aligns with 7 central bases. Material: PBMCs. This sequence originates from a human donor in good health. The CDR3 has the sequence CSVAEQGLGSPLHF. The bases are TGCAGCGTTGCTGAACAGGGGCTAGGCTCACCCCTCCACTTT.